Following are 31 T cell receptor beta chains from one sample sequenced in a study of read filtering for tumor transcriptome and immune sequencing. Molecular barcoded adaptors covering alpha/delta and beta/gamma chains were used on roughly 400 ng RNA. TCRdb reprocessed the reads via MiXCR and lists one record per CDR3 protein. The sample includes over 50,000 distinct CDR3 sequences, around 19% of them seen just once. Sequenced sample: a population of CD138-negative cells sorted from bone marrow. The receptors come from a donor at least 40 years old with multiple myeloma.

This clonotype occurred many times. The genes are TRBV11-2 and TRBJ1-4, with D possibly being TRBD1 (6 bases). The germline gives CDR1 SGHAT, CDR2 FQNNGV. The CDR3 sequence is 14 residues long. Trimming took 4 bases from V and 5 from J, leaving 11 bases between them. The CDR3 sequence: CASSSGQLNEKLFF. In DNA form, the CDR3 reads TGTGCCAGCAGCTCCGGACAGCTGAATGAAAAACTGTTTTTT.

A note on this clonotype: A much larger clone sits a single nucleotide away, making a read error possible. V and J are TRBV4-2 and TRBJ2-3; D is unresolved. CDR3 size: 14 residues. Germline V gives CDR1 LGHNA, CDR2 YNFKEQ. CDR3 in amino acids: CASSQGPGTDTRYF. The CDR3 region has the DNA TGTGCCAGCAGCCAAGGTCCGGGCACAGATACGCGGTATTTT.

About this clonotype: Its ends do not fully match the called genes, so a read error is possible. V usage is TRBV7-9 and J usage is TRBJ2-1; a weak D match, TRBD2 (5 bases). This CDR3 has 14 residues. Germline CDR1 SEHNR, CDR2 FQNEAQ (reference sequence). CDR3 nucleotide sequence: TGTGCCTGCAGTTTAAAGAATAGAGAGGCGGGGCAGTTCTTC. It is translated as CACSLKNREAGQFF.

There are many counts of this clonotype. The chain recombines TRBV7-2 with TRBJ2-7; 8 bases are shared with TRBD2. This CDR3 has 18 amino acids. Germline CDR1 and CDR2: SGHTA and FQGNSA. Trimming took 2 bases from V and 5 from J; bases not matched to a gene: 17. The CDR3 loop is CASSLMAARGAGPNEQYF. The CDR3 DNA reads as TGTGCCAGCAGCTTAATGGCGGCGCGGGGGGCGGGGCCCAACGAGCAGTACTTC.

On this clonotype: The junction differs from germline at one of its ends, possibly a read error. The V and J genes are TRBV24-1 and TRBJ2-2, with TRBD2 identical over 9 bases. The CDR3 length is 15 residues. Germline V gene sequence: CDR1 KGHDR, CDR2 SFDVKD. The CDR3 DNA reads as TGTGCCGCCAGTCTAAGCGGGGGGCAAACCGGAGAGCTGTTTTTT. Amino acid sequence: CAASLSGGQTGELFF.

This clonotype was seen at least ten times. The CDR3 DNA reads TGCAGTGCTAGAGACATACTTGCCGACCGGAGGAATGAAAAACTGTTTTTT. This sequence encodes CSARDILADRRNEKLFF. This chain links TRBV20-1 with TRBJ1-4; no firm D call. Per germline, CDR1 DFQATT and CDR2 SNEGSKA (reference sequence). The CDR3 spans 17 residues. V lost 0 bases and J lost 5, with 19 bases in between.

This clonotype was seen once. A much larger clone lies a single base off, so this may be a read error. This chain uses TRBV7-8 with TRBJ2-3, with D uncertain. Germline V gene lookup returns CDR1 SGHVS and CDR2 FQNEAQ. The CDR3 has 15 amino acids. As DNA, the CDR3 is TGTGCCAGCAGCCCCCCCGAAGGCAGCACAGATACGCAGTCTTTT. As protein: CASSPPEGSTDTQSF.

V is TRBV18 and J is TRBJ1-5; maybe TRBD1 (5 bases). The CDR3 has 14 residues. Per germline, CDR1 KGHSH and CDR2 LQKENI. V was trimmed by 4 bases and J by 2 bases, leaving 9 bases between them. The CDR3 is CASSLGVGNQPQHF. Here the CDR3 DNA reads TGTGCCAGCTCACTAGGGGTAGGCAATCAGCCCCAGCATTTT.

The chain joins TRBV19 to TRBJ2-7; 8 bases agree with TRBD1. Germline V gene data show CDR1 as LNHDA and CDR2 as SQIVND (reference sequence). The CDR3 length is 13 residues. V was pared by 6 bases and J by 4 bases, with 5 bases of the junction left unmatched. The CDR3 here is CASSRTGRYEQYF. CDR3 nucleotide sequence: TGTGCCAGTAGCCGGACAGGGCGGTACGAGCAGTACTTC.

Only a few counts were recorded for this clonotype. A read error may be the cause here, since a much bigger clone is one base away. The rearrangement joins TRBV7-3 to TRBJ2-7, with D possibly being TRBD2 (6 bases). CDR1 SGHTA and CDR2 FQGTGA come from the germline V gene. The CDR3 length is 13 residues. V was pared by 1 base and J by 7 bases, with 11 bases between. The CDR3 DNA is TGTGCCAGCAGCTTAAGGGGCCGGGGGGAGCAGTACTTC. Translated: CASSLRGRGEQYF.

This clonotype occurred many times. The rearrangement links TRBV29-1 to TRBJ1-4, with 7 bases that match TRBD1. Germline V gives CDR1 SQVTM, CDR2 ANQGSEA. The V segment lost 2 bases and the J segment 4 bases; nucleotides outside the gene matches: 4. The CDR3 consists of 14 residues. The CDR3 spells CSVESTGINEKLFF. The CDR3 DNA reads as TGCAGCGTTGAATCGACAGGGATTAATGAAAAACTGTTTTTT.

At least ten counts were recorded for this clonotype. The genes are TRBV2 and TRBJ2-3; the match to TRBD2 covers 7 bases. V lost 2 bases to trimming and J lost 2 bases; unmatched junction nucleotides: 4. The CDR3 covers 15 residues. The germline gives CDR1 SNHLY, CDR2 FYNNEI. CDR3 sequence (DNA): TGTGCCAGCAGTGAAAGAAGCGGGGACACAGATACGCAGTATTTT. It specifies CASSERSGDTDTQYF.

This clonotype has a single count. A read error may account for a junction end that differs from germline. V gene TRBV30 combines with J gene TRBJ2-1; TRBD2 matches at 8 bases. The CDR3 is 19 residues long. Germline V gene lookup returns CDR1 GTSNPN and CDR2 SVGIG (reference sequence). The CDR3 sequence: CAWRKVASGCRVAYNEQLF. The CDR3 coding sequence is TGTGCCTGGAGGAAAGTGGCTAGCGGGTGTAGGGTGGCCTACAATGAGCAGCTCTTC.

The V gene is TRBV7-9, the J gene TRBJ1-1, with TRBD1 matching 7 bases. The CDR3 extends over 12 amino acids. From germline, CDR1 is SEHNR and CDR2 FQNEAQ (reference sequence). Trimming removed 4 bases from V and 7 bases from J; junction bases left unmatched: 3. As DNA, the CDR3 is TGTGCCAGCAGCTCGACAGGGATTGAAGCTTTCTTT. Translation gives CASSSTGIEAFF.

This clonotype was seen repeatedly, ten times or more. This rearrangement joins TRBV14 to TRBJ2-3; TRBD2 is a possible D gene (6 bases). This CDR3 region has 17 residues. Germline V gene sequence: CDR1 SGHDN, CDR2 FVKESK. V gave up 3 bases and J gave up 3 bases, with 19 bases separating them. CDR3 nucleotides: TGTGCCAGCAGCCAGGGGGGTGGGCCCACTGGAACAGATACGCAGTATTTT. Translation: CASSQGGGPTGTDTQYF.

This clonotype occurred once. The chain employs TRBV4-1 and TRBJ2-4; 8 nucleotides line up with TRBD2. Germline V gene data show CDR1 as MGHRA and CDR2 as YSYEKL. This CDR3 has 21 amino acids. The V and J ends lost 0 bases and 0 bases, in that order; junction bases with no gene match: 16. The CDR3, as DNA: TGCGCCAGCAGCCAAGAGTCGTTAAGGGTCGGACTAGCCGGAGCCAAAAACATTCAGTACTTC. Amino acid sequence: CASSQESLRVGLAGAKNIQYF.

The chain combines TRBV28 with TRBJ2-7; either TRBD1 or TRBD2 may fit D (5 bases each). V lost 2 bases and J 5 bases, leaving 13 bases between the germline ends. The V gene's germline CDR1 is MDHEN and CDR2 SYDVKM. This CDR3 spans 14 amino acids. The CDR3 region has the DNA TGTGCCAGCAGTTTAGCCGGGGCGGCCCACGAGCAGTACTTC. It codes for CASSLAGAAHEQYF.

A note on this clonotype: This could be a read error, since a much larger clone is one nucleotide away. The chain uses TRBV4-1 and TRBJ2-5; tentatively, D is TRBD1 (6 bases). The CDR3 has 15 amino acids. Germline assignment: CDR1 MGHRA and CDR2 YSYEKL. With 1 base removed from V and 2 bases from J, the gap between germline ends came to 11 bases. In DNA form, the CDR3 reads TGCGCCAGCAGCCAAGCTTTGAGGGGGCAAGAGACCCAGTACTTC. Protein: CASSQALRGQETQYF.

This clonotype was observed a few times. The V and J genes are TRBV20-1 and TRBJ1-1, with unresolved D. Trimming pared 1 base from V and 1 base from J, leaving 10 bases between. The CDR3 length is 14 residues. In germline, CDR1 is DFQATT, CDR2 SNEGSKA (reference sequence). CDR3 DNA: TGCAGTGCTAGAGTGGAGGGTTCGAACACTGAAGCTTTCTTT. Its protein product is CSARVEGSNTEAFF.

This clonotype occurred many times. The chain couples TRBV7-9 to TRBJ2-5; tentative D call: TRBD2 (6 bases). With 8 bases removed from V and 4 bases from J, the gap between germline ends came to 14 bases. This CDR3 comprises 13 residues. The germline CDR1 and CDR2 sequences are SEHNR and FQNEAQ (reference sequence). In nucleotides, the CDR3 is TGTGCCAGCGTGGGCGCGGGGAGAGAGACCCAGTACTTC. The encoded protein is CASVGAGRETQYF.

Many counts were recorded for this clonotype. This chain connects TRBV13 to TRBJ2-3; a possible D gene is TRBD1 (6 bases). The V end lost 5 bases, the J end lost 6 bases, and 21 bases lay between the germline ends. CDR3 length: 16 amino acids. Germline V gene sequence: CDR1 PRHDT, CDR2 FYEKMQ (reference sequence). The CDR3 is CASSPRDTPMRDTQYF. CDR3 DNA sequence: TGTGCCAGCAGCCCACGGGACACCCCAATGAGGGATACGCAGTATTTT.

There are a few counts of this clonotype. In nucleotides, the CDR3 is TGCAGCGTTGCTGGGACAGGGGTAATTCCGGGAACCGGGGAGCTGTTTTTT. Protein sequence: CSVAGTGVIPGTGELFF. This chain uses TRBV29-1 with TRBJ2-2, with 10 bases lining up with TRBD1. This CDR3 region has 17 residues. In germline, CDR1 is SQVTM, CDR2 ANQGSEA. With V trimmed by 4 bases and J by 5 bases, 13 bases remained unmatched.

The V call is TRBV11-2, the J call TRBJ2-7; a possible D gene is TRBD1 (9 bases). This CDR3 spans 17 amino acids. The V end lost 0 bases, the J end lost 3 bases, and 18 bases lay between the germline ends. CDR1 and CDR2 (germline): SGHAT, FQNNGV. The CDR3 protein is CASSLDRGGQGYYEQYF. For the CDR3, the DNA is TGTGCCAGCAGCTTAGATCGGGGGGGACAGGGATACTACGAGCAGTACTTC.

The chain employs TRBV5-1 and TRBJ2-7; weak D call: TRBD2 (5 bases). Germline CDR1 and CDR2: SGHRS and YFSETQ. Deletions cut 0 bases from V and 0 bases from J, with 10 bases between. This CDR3 has 15 amino acids. The CDR3 loop reads CASSLGKGSSYEQYF. The DNA of the CDR3 is TGCGCCAGCAGCTTGGGTAAAGGGAGCTCCTACGAGCAGTACTTC.

Many counts were recorded for this clonotype. The CDR3 region has the DNA TGTGCCAGCAGCCCATACGCCGGGGAGCTGTTTTTT. Residues: CASSPYAGELFF. V gene TRBV3-1 combines with J gene TRBJ2-2; the D is unclear. The V end was cut by 4 bases, the J end by 6 bases, with 6 bases between. Germline V gene data show CDR1 as LGHDT and CDR2 as YNNKEL (reference sequence). The CDR3 has 12 residues.

Turning to this clonotype: Just one base apart from a much larger clone, this may be a read error. This chain links TRBV6-5 with TRBJ1-5; a weak D match, TRBD1 (5 bases). Germline V gene lookup returns CDR1 MNHEY and CDR2 SVGAGI. CDR3 length equals 13 residues. In DNA, the CDR3 is TGTACCAGCAGCCTCACGGGGGGTCAGCCCCAGCATTTT. Encoded protein: CTSSLTGGQPQHF.

CDR3 bases: TGCAGTGCTAGAGAGGACAGGGGAGAAGAGACCCAGTACTTC. Amino acid sequence: CSAREDRGEETQYF. The chain employs TRBV20-1 and TRBJ2-5; 9 positions match TRBD1. This CDR3 spans 14 amino acids. Germline V gene sequence: CDR1 DFQATT, CDR2 SNEGSKA (reference sequence). Trimming at V came to 0 bases and at J to 3 bases, leaving 2 bases not matched to a gene.

In its sample, this clonotype was seen many times. This chain connects TRBV5-6 to TRBJ2-7; 8 bases fit TRBD2. Germline V CDR1 and CDR2: SGHDT, YYEEEE. After removal of 4 bases from V and 2 bases from J, the junction contained 5 bases not matched to a gene. This CDR3 contains 14 residues. CDR3 bases: TGTGCCAGCAGCCAGAGCGGGAGAGCCTACGAGCAGTACTTC. This encodes CASSQSGRAYEQYF.

This clonotype was detected only a few times. CDR3 DNA: TGTGCCAGCAGCCCCCCATATGGGAGGGCCGCAGATACGCAGTATTTT. It translates to CASSPPYGRAADTQYF. The V and J genes are TRBV6-5 and TRBJ2-3, with 7 bases fitting TRBD2. This CDR3 spans 16 amino acids. Germline V gene sequence: CDR1 MNHEY, CDR2 SVGAGI. Trimming cost V 6 bases and J 4 bases; bases outside gene matches: 13.

This clonotype has ten or more counts. The chain is built from TRBV20-1 and TRBJ2-1; 9 bases fit TRBD1. The CDR3 is 13 amino acids. Germline CDR1 DFQATT, CDR2 SNEGSKA (reference sequence). With 4 bases clipped from V and 14 bases from J, the junction kept 12 bases outside the gene matches. The CDR3 region is CSATLTGGGIKFF. DNA for the CDR3: TGCAGTGCTACCCTGACAGGGGGTGGAATAAAGTTCTTC.

Comment on this clonotype: A much larger clone lies a single base off, so this may be a read error. V usage is TRBV28 and J usage is TRBJ2-5; 14 bases align to TRBD2. The CDR3 runs 16 residues. Germline assignment: CDR1 MDHEN and CDR2 SYDVKM. The CDR3 region is CASRAPGLAGEETLYF. In DNA form, the CDR3 reads TGTGCCAGCAGGGCCCCGGGACTAGCGGGAGAAGAGACCCTGTACTTC.